The TCR beta chain under discussion was sequenced for a study of T-cell reconstitution after alpha-beta-depleted transplantation in children. Study conclusions and caveats: Diversity and T-cell counts at one year after transplant derived mostly from new T cells.

The table lists this clonotype with many counts. What it binds is not known. Preparation of the TCRbeta library used unique molecular identifiers. TCRdb fed the PCR reads into MiXCR, producing one record per CDR3 protein. Among roughly 150,000 distinct CDR3 sequences listed, over 8.5% were seen once. Sequenced material: PBMCs, taken before TCRalphabeta/CD19-depleted stem cell transplant. This sequence originates from a boy between 2 and 10 years old with acute myeloid leukemia, due to receive a stem cell transplant.

CDR3 amino acids: CSGGAGQPQHF. CDR3 coding DNA: TGCAGTGGCGGGGCTGGGCAGCCCCAGCATTTT. The gene calls are TRBV20-1 and TRBJ1-5; a possible D gene is TRBD1 (5 bases). Looked up from germline, CDR1 is DFQATT and CDR2 is SNEGSKA (reference sequence). V gave up 7 bases and J gave up 7 bases, with 11 bases separating them. The length of the CDR3 is 11 residues.